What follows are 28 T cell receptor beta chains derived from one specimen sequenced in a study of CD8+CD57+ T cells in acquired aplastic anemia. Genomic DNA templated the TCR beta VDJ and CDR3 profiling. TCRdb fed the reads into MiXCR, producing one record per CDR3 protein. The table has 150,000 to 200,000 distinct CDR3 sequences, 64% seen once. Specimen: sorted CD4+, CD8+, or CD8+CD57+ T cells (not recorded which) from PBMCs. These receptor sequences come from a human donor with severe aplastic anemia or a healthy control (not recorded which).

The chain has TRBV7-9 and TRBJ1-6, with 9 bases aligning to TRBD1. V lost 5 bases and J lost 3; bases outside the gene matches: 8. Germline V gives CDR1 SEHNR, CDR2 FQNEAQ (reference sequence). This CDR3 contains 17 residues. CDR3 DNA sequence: TGTGCCAGCAGCCCCGAACAGGGGGCGATCTATAATTCACCCCTCCACTTT. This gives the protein CASSPEQGAIYNSPLHF.

CDR3 region: CASSLFGNTEAFF. The DNA for the CDR3 is TGTGCCAGCAGTTTATTCGGGAACACTGAAGCTTTCTTT. The chain carries TRBV27 and TRBJ1-1; D remains ambiguous. The V gene's germline CDR1 is MNHEY and CDR2 SMNVEV (reference sequence). This CDR3 is built from 13 residues. Deletions cut 1 base from V and 1 base from J, with 4 bases between.

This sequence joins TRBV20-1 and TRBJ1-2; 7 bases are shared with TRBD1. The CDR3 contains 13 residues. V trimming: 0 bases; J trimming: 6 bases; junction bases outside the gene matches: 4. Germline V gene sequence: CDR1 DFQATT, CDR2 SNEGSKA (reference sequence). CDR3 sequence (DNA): TGCAGTGCTAGAGAAGACAGGGCTAATGGCTACACCTTC. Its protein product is CSAREDRANGYTF.

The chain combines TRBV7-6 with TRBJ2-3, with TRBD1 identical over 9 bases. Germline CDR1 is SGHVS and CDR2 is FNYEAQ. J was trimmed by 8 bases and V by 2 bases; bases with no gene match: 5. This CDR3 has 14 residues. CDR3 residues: CASSLSTGGGTQYF. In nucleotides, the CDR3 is TGTGCCAGCAGCTTATCGACAGGGGGGGGTACGCAGTATTTT.

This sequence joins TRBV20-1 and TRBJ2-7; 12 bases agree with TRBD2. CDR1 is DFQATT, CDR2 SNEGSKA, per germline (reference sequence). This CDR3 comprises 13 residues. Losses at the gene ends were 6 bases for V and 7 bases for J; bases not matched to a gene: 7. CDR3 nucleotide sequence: TGCAGTGCCCGGGGGACTAGCGGGTTTGAGCAGTACTTC. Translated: CSARGTSGFEQYF.

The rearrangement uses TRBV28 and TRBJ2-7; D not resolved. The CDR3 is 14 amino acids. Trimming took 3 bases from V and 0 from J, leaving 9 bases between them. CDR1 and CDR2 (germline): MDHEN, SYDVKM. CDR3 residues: CASSFGSYSYEQYF. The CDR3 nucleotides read TGTGCCAGCAGTTTTGGTTCATACTCCTACGAGCAGTACTTC.

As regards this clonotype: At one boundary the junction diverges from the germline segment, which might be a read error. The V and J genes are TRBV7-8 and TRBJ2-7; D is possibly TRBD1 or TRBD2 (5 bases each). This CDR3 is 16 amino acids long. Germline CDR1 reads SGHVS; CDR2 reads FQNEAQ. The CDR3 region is CASSADLGDATYGQYF. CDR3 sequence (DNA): TGTGCCAGCAGCGCCGACCTAGGGGACGCGACCTACGGGCAGTACTTC.

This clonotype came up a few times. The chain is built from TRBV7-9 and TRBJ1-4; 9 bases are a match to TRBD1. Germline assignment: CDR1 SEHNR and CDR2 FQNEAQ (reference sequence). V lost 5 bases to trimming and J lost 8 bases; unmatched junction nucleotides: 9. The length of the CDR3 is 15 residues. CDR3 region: CASSQEDRGGEKLFF. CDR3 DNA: TGTGCCAGCAGCCAGGAGGACAGGGGAGGCGAAAAACTGTTTTTT.

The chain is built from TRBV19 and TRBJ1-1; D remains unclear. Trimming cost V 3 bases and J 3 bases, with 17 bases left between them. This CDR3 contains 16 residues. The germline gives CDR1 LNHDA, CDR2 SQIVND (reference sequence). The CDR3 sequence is CASSMSIPREDTEAFF. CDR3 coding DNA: TGTGCCAGTAGTATGTCGATCCCGAGGGAGGACACTGAAGCTTTCTTT.

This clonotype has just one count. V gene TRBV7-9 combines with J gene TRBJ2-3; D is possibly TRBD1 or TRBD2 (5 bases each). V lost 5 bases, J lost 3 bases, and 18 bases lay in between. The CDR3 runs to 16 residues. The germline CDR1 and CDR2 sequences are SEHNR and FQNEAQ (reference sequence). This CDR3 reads CASSQPGAGKTDTQYF. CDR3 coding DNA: TGTGCCAGCAGCCAACCCGGGGCAGGGAAAACAGATACGCAGTATTTT.

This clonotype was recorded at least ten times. CDR3 region: CASSTRQDEKLFF. As DNA, the CDR3 is TGTGCCAGCAGCACACGACAGGATGAAAAACTGTTTTTT. The gene calls are TRBV7-9 and TRBJ1-4; TRBD1 is a possible D gene (6 bases). Trimming removed 5 bases at V and 6 bases at J, with 10 bases between. The CDR3 is 13 residues long. CDR1 and CDR2 from the germline V gene are SEHNR and FQNEAQ (reference sequence).

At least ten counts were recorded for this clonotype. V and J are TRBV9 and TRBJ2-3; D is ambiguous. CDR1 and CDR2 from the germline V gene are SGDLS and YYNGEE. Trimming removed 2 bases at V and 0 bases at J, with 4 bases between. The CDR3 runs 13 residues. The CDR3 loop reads CASSVGSTDTQYF. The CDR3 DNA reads TGTGCCAGCAGCGTCGGTAGCACAGATACGCAGTATTTT.

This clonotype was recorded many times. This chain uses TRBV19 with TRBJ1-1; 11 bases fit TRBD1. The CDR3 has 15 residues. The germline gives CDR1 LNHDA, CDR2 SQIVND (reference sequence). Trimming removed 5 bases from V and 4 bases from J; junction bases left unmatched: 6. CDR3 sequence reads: CASSEGQGVSTEAFF. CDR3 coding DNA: TGTGCCAGTAGTGAGGGACAGGGGGTAAGCACTGAAGCTTTCTTT.

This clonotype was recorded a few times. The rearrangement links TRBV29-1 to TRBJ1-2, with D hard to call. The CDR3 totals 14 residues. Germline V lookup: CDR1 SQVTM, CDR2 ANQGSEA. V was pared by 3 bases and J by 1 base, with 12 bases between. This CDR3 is CSVEDPELNYGYTF. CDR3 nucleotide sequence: TGCAGCGTTGAGGACCCTGAACTTAACTATGGCTACACCTTC.

CDR3 amino acids: CASSGTGNEQFF. The CDR3 coding sequence is TGTGCCAGCAGTGGGACAGGTAATGAGCAGTTCTTC. The genes are TRBV2 and TRBJ2-1; TRBD1 agrees at 7 bases. The V gene's germline CDR1 is SNHLY and CDR2 FYNNEI. Trimming removed 4 bases from V and 7 bases from J; junction bases left unmatched: 1. The CDR3 is 12 amino acids.

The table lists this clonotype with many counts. This CDR3 reads CASSLEGRNQPQHF. The DNA of the CDR3 is TGTGCCAGCAGCTTAGAAGGGCGCAATCAGCCCCAGCATTTT. The genes are TRBV7-9 and TRBJ1-5; D not resolved. Germline V gene lookup returns CDR1 SEHNR and CDR2 FQNEAQ (reference sequence). The CDR3 totals 14 residues. V dropped 1 base and J dropped 2 bases, with 6 bases sitting between them.

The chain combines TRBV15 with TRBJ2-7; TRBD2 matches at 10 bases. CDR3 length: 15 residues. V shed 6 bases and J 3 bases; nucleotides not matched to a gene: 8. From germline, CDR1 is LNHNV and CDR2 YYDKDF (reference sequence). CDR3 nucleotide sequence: TGTGCCACCAGATCCGAGCGGGGGGGACACTACGAGCAGTACTTC. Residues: CATRSERGGHYEQYF.

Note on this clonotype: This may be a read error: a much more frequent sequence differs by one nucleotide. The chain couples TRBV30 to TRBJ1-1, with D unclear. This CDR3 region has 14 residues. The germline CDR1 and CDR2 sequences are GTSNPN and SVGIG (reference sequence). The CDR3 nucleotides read TGTGCCTGGGGTCCGGGAAGCATGAACACTGATGCTTTCTTT. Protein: CAWGPGSMNTDAFF.

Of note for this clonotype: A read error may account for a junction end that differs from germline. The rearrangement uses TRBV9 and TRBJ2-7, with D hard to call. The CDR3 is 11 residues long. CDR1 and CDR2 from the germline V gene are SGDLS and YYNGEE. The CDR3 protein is CANSVRAEQYF. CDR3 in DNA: TGTGCCAACAGCGTACGTGCCGAGCAGTACTTC.

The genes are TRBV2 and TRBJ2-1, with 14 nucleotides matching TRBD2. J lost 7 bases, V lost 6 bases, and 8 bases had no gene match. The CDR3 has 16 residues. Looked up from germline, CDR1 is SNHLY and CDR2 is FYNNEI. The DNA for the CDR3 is TGTGCCAGCAGGCCCAGGACTAGCGGGGGGCATAATGAGCAGTTCTTC. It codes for CASRPRTSGGHNEQFF.

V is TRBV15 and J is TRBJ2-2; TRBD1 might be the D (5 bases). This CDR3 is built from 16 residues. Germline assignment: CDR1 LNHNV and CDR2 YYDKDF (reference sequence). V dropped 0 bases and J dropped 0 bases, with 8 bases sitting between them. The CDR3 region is CATSREDTSNTGELFF. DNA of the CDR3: TGTGCCACCAGCAGAGAGGACACATCGAACACCGGGGAGCTGTTTTTT.

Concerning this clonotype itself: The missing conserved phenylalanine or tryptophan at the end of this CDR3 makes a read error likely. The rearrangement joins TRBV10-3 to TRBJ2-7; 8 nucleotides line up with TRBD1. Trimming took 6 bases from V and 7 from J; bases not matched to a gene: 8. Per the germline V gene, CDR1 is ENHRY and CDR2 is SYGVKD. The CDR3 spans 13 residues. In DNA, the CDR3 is TGTGCCATCAGCTCGGACAGGGCGGGTGAGCAGTACTCC. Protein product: CAISSDRAGEQYS.

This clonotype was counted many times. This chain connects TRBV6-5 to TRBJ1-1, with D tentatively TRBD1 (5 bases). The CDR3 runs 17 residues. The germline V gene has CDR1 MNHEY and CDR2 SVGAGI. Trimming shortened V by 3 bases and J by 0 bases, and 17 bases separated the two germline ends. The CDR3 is CASSYVVAGNMNTEAFF. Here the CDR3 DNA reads TGTGCCAGCAGTTATGTCGTGGCAGGGAATATGAACACTGAAGCTTTCTTT.

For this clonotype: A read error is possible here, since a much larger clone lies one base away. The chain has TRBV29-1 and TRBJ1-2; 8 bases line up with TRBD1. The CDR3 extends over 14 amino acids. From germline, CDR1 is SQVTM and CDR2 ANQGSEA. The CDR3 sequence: CGVVSPGGANGYTF. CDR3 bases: TGCGGCGTCGTTTCCCCAGGGGGCGCGAATGGCTACACCTTC.

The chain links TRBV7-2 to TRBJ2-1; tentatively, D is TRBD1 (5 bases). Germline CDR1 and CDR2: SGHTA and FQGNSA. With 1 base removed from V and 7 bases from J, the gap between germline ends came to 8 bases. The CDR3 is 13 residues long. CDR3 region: CASSLEGRNEQFF. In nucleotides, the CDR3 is TGTGCCAGCAGCTTAGAGGGGCGGAATGAGCAGTTCTTC. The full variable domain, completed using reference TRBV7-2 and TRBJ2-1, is GAGVSQSPSNKVTEKGKDVELRCDPISGHTALYWYRQSLGQGLEFLIYFQGNSAPDKSGLPSDRFSAERTGGSVSTLTIQRTQQEDSAVYLCASSLEGRNEQFFGPGTRLTVL.

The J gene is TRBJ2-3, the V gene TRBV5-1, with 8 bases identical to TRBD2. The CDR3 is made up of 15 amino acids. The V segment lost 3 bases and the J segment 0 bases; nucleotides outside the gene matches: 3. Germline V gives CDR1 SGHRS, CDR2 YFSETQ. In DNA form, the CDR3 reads TGCGCCAGCAGCTACCGGGAGGGTAGCACAGATACGCAGTATTTT. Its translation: CASSYREGSTDTQYF.

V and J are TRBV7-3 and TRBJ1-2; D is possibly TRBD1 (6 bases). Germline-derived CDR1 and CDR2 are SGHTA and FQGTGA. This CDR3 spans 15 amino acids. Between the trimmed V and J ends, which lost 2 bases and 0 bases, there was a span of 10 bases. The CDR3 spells CASSLRGGTNYGYTF. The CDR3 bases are TGTGCCAGCAGCTTACGAGGGGGAACTAACTATGGCTACACCTTC.

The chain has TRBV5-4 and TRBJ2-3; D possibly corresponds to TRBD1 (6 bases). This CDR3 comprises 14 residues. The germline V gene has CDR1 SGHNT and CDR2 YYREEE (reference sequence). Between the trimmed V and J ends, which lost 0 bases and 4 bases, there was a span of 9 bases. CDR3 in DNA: TGTGCCAGCAGCTTGGAAACAGGGTCAGATACGCAGTATTTT. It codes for CASSLETGSDTQYF.